The 16 T cell receptor beta chains in this list originate from one sample, sequenced in a study of T cell repertoires in cytomegalovirus infection. TCRdb analysed the reads with MiXCR anew, one entry per CDR3 protein. The sample includes about 830,000 distinct CDR3 sequences, around a third of them seen just once. These receptors' antigens are unknown. The sample was cultured CD8+ T cells from PBMCs, taken from culture after CMV antigen stimulation. The receptor set was obtained from a human donor in good health (CMV status not recorded). Some clones in this sample may be carry-over from other donors' samples.

This chain links TRBV6-1 with TRBJ2-7, with 10 nucleotides matching TRBD1. V trimming: 5 bases; J trimming: 6 bases; junction bases outside the gene matches: 10. Germline CDR1 reads MNHNS; CDR2 reads SASEGT. The length of the CDR3 is 15 residues. The CDR3 protein is CASSLVRDRGPEQYF. Here the CDR3 DNA reads TGTGCCAGCAGTTTAGTACGGGACAGGGGTCCCGAGCAGTACTTC.

This clonotype occurred a few times. The rearrangement links TRBV4-1 to TRBJ2-1, with 9 bases that match TRBD2. The CDR3 runs to 18 residues. CDR1 MGHRA and CDR2 YSYEKL come from the germline V gene. Trimming removed 1 base from V and 0 bases from J; junction bases left unmatched: 7. CDR3: CASSQALAGPSSYNEQFF. CDR3 nucleotide sequence: TGCGCCAGCAGCCAAGCTCTAGCGGGGCCCAGCTCCTACAATGAGCAGTTCTTC.

This chain connects TRBV7-8 to TRBJ1-5, with TRBD1 matching 7 bases. Per germline, CDR1 SGHVS and CDR2 FQNEAQ. J gave up 7 bases and V 3 bases, and 6 bases lay outside the gene matches. The CDR3 covers 14 residues. CDR3 nucleotide sequence: TGTGCCAGCAGCTTCCGACAGGGAAGCCAGCCCCAGCATTTT. Translated: CASSFRQGSQPQHF.

This clonotype was recorded many times. The chain uses TRBV10-2 and TRBJ2-3; 10 bases align to TRBD1. Germline CDR1 reads WSHSY; CDR2 reads SAAADI. V trimming: 7 bases; J trimming: 0 bases; junction bases outside the gene matches: 4. The CDR3 runs to 15 residues. The CDR3 spells CASKTGGPSTDTQYF. The CDR3 DNA reads as TGCGCCAGCAAGACAGGGGGCCCTAGCACAGATACGCAGTATTTT.

This clonotype has just a few counts. The chain recombines TRBV12-3 or TRBV12-4 with TRBJ2-3; TRBD2 matches at 8 bases. The CDR3 is 13 amino acids. V shed 8 bases and J 4 bases; nucleotides not matched to a gene: 5. The CDR3 loop reads CASLGGASDTQYF. The DNA of the CDR3 is TGTGCCAGCCTCGGGGGGGCATCAGATACGCAGTATTTT.

This clonotype occurred a few times. The J gene is TRBJ2-1, the V gene TRBV7-9; D possibly corresponds to TRBD2 (6 bases). This CDR3 is built from 14 residues. V lost 7 bases, J lost 4 bases, and 14 bases lay in between. CDR1 is SEHNR and CDR2 is FQNEAQ in the germline V gene (reference sequence). This CDR3 reads CASTLPGLYNEQFF. The DNA of the CDR3 is TGTGCCAGCACCCTTCCGGGACTTTACAATGAGCAGTTCTTC.

This clonotype has at least ten counts. The chain is built from TRBV7-9 and TRBJ1-3; D is uncertain. The CDR3 consists of 11 residues. Trimming removed 1 base at V and 8 bases at J, with 3 bases between. Germline lookup yields CDR1 SEHNR and CDR2 FQNEAQ (reference sequence). The CDR3 DNA is TGTGCCAGCAGCTTAGGTGACACCATATATTTT. This encodes CASSLGDTIYF.

The CDR3 DNA sequence: TGTGCCAGCAGTTTATGGATGGGAGGACAGAGCCTGTTCAATGAGCAGTTCTTC. It is translated as CASSLWMGGQSLFNEQFF. This chain links TRBV27 with TRBJ2-1, with D perhaps TRBD1 or TRBD2 (6 bases each). From germline, CDR1 is MNHEY and CDR2 SMNVEV (reference sequence). CDR3 length equals 18 residues. V dropped 1 base and J dropped 6 bases, with 22 bases sitting between them.

This clonotype was seen more than once but under ten times. This rearrangement joins TRBV12-3 or TRBV12-4 to TRBJ1-6, with a tentative D call TRBD1 (6 bases). Trimming took 3 bases from V and 9 from J, leaving 18 bases between them. This CDR3 is built from 16 residues. CDR3 region: CASSFQVAGAGSPLHF. CDR3 coding DNA: TGTGCCAGCAGTTTCCAAGTGGCAGGGGCAGGTTCACCCCTCCACTTT.

This clonotype was detected only a few times. The J gene is TRBJ1-2, the V gene TRBV7-9, with D uncertain. Germline values: CDR1 SEHNR, CDR2 FQNEAQ (reference sequence). The CDR3 length is 15 residues. Deletions cut 1 base from V and 0 bases from J, with 9 bases between. The CDR3 DNA follows: TGTGCCAGCAGCTTAGAGGGAATAGCTAACTATGGCTACACCTTC. It specifies CASSLEGIANYGYTF.

The table lists this clonotype with many counts. DNA of the CDR3: TGTGCCAGCAGTGGGGCCGGGACACTTAGCACAGATACGCAGTATTTT. This sequence encodes CASSGAGTLSTDTQYF. This chain joins TRBV6-1 and TRBJ2-3, with a weak D call TRBD1 (6 bases). The CDR3 runs 16 residues. Germline CDR1 is MNHNS and CDR2 is SASEGT. V was clipped by 4 bases and J by 0 bases, with 14 bases between them.

This chain connects TRBV19 to TRBJ2-7; D is possibly TRBD1 (6 bases). This CDR3 is 15 amino acids long. Germline CDR1 reads LNHDA; CDR2 reads SQIVND (reference sequence). The V and J ends lost 3 bases and 7 bases respectively, with 19 bases between them. The CDR3 nucleotides are TGTGCCAGTAGTATGACAGGTACCTACGGATGGGAGCAGTACTTC. Amino acid sequence: CASSMTGTYGWEQYF.

This clonotype appeared a few times. The rearrangement joins TRBV12-3 or TRBV12-4 to TRBJ2-7; 10 bases agree with TRBD2. The V segment lost 5 bases and the J segment 5 bases; nucleotides outside the gene matches: 6. This CDR3 has 14 residues. CDR3 amino acids: CASSGLAVRDEQYF. DNA of the CDR3: TGTGCCAGCAGTGGACTAGCGGTCCGGGACGAGCAGTACTTC.

The chain joins TRBV20-1 to TRBJ1-2, with 8 bases aligning to TRBD1. The germline gives CDR1 DFQATT, CDR2 SNEGSKA (reference sequence). The CDR3 is made up of 13 amino acids. The V segment lost 6 bases and the J segment 2 bases; nucleotides outside the gene matches: 5. Here the CDR3 reads CSATDRANYGYTF. In DNA form, the CDR3 reads TGCAGTGCAACGGACAGGGCCAACTATGGCTACACCTTC.

The table lists this clonotype with a few counts. The chain recombines TRBV12-3 or TRBV12-4 with TRBJ2-1; D remains ambiguous. This CDR3 spans 11 amino acids. The V end lost 6 bases, the J end lost 7 bases, and 7 bases lay between the germline ends. This CDR3 is CASSLMNEQFF. The CDR3, as DNA: TGTGCCAGCAGCCTCATGAATGAGCAGTTCTTC.

This rearrangement joins TRBV14 to TRBJ2-7; D is perhaps TRBD2 (5 bases). Germline values: CDR1 SGHDN, CDR2 FVKESK. This CDR3 has 15 amino acids. Trimming took 1 base from V and 4 from J, leaving 14 bases between them. The CDR3 loop is CASSQGRGWIYEQYF. For the CDR3, the DNA is TGTGCCAGCAGCCAAGGTAGAGGGTGGATATACGAGCAGTACTTC.